The 30 T cell receptor beta chains presented below share a single source sample, sequenced in a study of cytomegalovirus exposure and HLA in healthy donors. The primer mix had 60 Vbeta and 13 Jbeta primers. TCRdb keeps only in-frame clones here, not all; method: immunoSEQ multiplex PCR. The sample has more than 80,000 clones; around 76% are singletons. What was sequenced was PBMCs. The receptors were gathered from a human donor in good health.

This chain connects TRBV5-1 to TRBJ1-2; D uncertain. Germline CDR1 reads SGHRS; CDR2 reads YFSETQ. The CDR3 length is 14 residues. The V and J ends lost 6 bases and 3 bases respectively, with 15 bases between them. The CDR3: CASNPEPPYYGYTF. The CDR3 DNA reads TGCGCCAGCAACCCAGAACCCCCCTACTATGGCTACACCTTC.

This chain uses TRBV11-3 with TRBJ2-1, with 9 bases lining up with TRBD1. The CDR3 has 16 amino acids. The V segment lost 2 bases and the J segment 1 base; nucleotides outside the gene matches: 3. CDR1 is SGHNT, CDR2 YENEEA, per germline. This CDR3 reads CASSLRDRGSYNEQFF. The CDR3 DNA is TGTGCCAGCAGCTTACGTGACAGGGGGTCCTACAATGAGCAGTTCTTC.

The chain links TRBV2 to TRBJ2-1; no clear D. CDR1 SNHLY and CDR2 FYNNEI come from the germline V gene. Trimming shortened V by 7 bases and J by 3 bases, and 13 bases separated the two germline ends. The CDR3 is 14 amino acids. Written as DNA, the CDR3 is TGTGCCAGCACCCCACTCAACCTCTACAATGAGCAGTTCTTC. Translating gives CASTPLNLYNEQFF.

The chain links TRBV7-8 to TRBJ2-4, with D perhaps matching TRBD1 (6 bases). CDR1 is SGHVS and CDR2 is FQNEAQ in the germline V gene. There are 18 residues in the CDR3. Trimming took off 5 bases at V and 0 bases at J, with 20 bases between the two ends. The CDR3 region is CASSPGIRGTKAKNIQYF. DNA for the CDR3: TGTGCCAGCAGCCCGGGAATCAGGGGAACTAAAGCCAAAAACATTCAGTACTTC.

J is TRBJ2-7 and V is TRBV6-1; 9 bases line up with TRBD1. CDR1 is MNHNS, CDR2 SASEGT, per germline. This CDR3 region has 15 residues. Trimming cost V 6 bases and J 5 bases; bases outside gene matches: 11. The CDR3 bases are TGTGCCAGCAGGGAACCGGGACAGGGAGGGGACGAGCAGTACTTC. Its protein is CASREPGQGGDEQYF.

The gene calls are TRBV12-5 and TRBJ1-6; 7 bases align to TRBD1. The junction had 17 bases not matched to a gene; V was cut back by 3 bases and J by 9 bases. The length of the CDR3 is 18 residues. Germline V gene data show CDR1 as LGHNT and CDR2 as FRNRAP. CDR3 in DNA: TGTGCTAGTGGTTTAAGAACAGGGGACCGATATTCTGGTTCACCCCTCCACTTT. Translating gives CASGLRTGDRYSGSPLHF.

This clone was seen only a few times. This sequence joins TRBV5-4 and TRBJ2-1; no reliable D call. The CDR3 runs 13 residues. Trimming cost V 2 bases and J 5 bases, with 8 bases left between them. The germline CDR1 and CDR2 sequences are SGHNT and YYREEE (reference sequence). The CDR3, as DNA: TGTGCCAGCAGCTTCGGTAGCCACAATGAGCAGTTCTTC. This gives the protein CASSFGSHNEQFF.

To note about this clone: Here the CDR3 omits its conserved ending phenylalanine or tryptophan, so a read error is the likely source. This chain joins TRBV6-1 and TRBJ1-2; 7 bases agree with TRBD1. This CDR3 comprises 19 residues. Germline V lookup: CDR1 MNHNS, CDR2 SASEGT. V trimming: 2 bases; J trimming: 4 bases; junction bases outside the gene matches: 19. The CDR3 region has the DNA TGTGCCAGCAGTGAATACCGGGACAGTCGCAATCTACACCTCTATGGCTACACCCTC. Amino acids: CASSEYRDSRNLHLYGYTL.

The V and J genes are TRBV5-1 and TRBJ2-1; D is possibly TRBD2 (6 bases). There are 12 residues in the CDR3. V was cut by 2 bases and J by 8 bases, with 8 bases left in between. Per the germline V gene, CDR1 is SGHRS and CDR2 is YFSETQ. In nucleotides, the CDR3 is TGCGCCAGCAGCTTCGGAGGGCATGAGCAGTTCTTC. It specifies CASSFGGHEQFF.

This chain uses TRBV27 with TRBJ1-5, with D maybe TRBD1 (5 bases). The CDR3 extends over 14 amino acids. V lost 6 bases, J lost 3 bases, and 12 bases lay in between. Germline CDR1 and CDR2: MNHEY and SMNVEV (reference sequence). The CDR3 DNA sequence: TGTGCCAGCAGACTTTCAGGGTACAATCAGCCCCAGCATTTT. Amino acids: CASRLSGYNQPQHF.

The chain recombines TRBV4-3 with TRBJ2-2; D is unresolved. The CDR3 extends over 14 amino acids. Trimming left V 0 bases short and J 1 base short, with 3 bases between. Per germline, CDR1 LGHNA and CDR2 YSLEER. CDR3 DNA sequence: TGCGCCAGCAGCCAAGACCGGAACACCGGGGAGCTGTTTTTT. Translating gives CASSQDRNTGELFF.

The chain is built from TRBV27 and TRBJ2-7, with D perhaps TRBD2 (5 bases). Trimming pared 3 bases from V and 7 bases from J, leaving 13 bases between. The CDR3 extends over 13 amino acids. Germline V gene sequence: CDR1 MNHEY, CDR2 SMNVEV (reference sequence). CDR3 residues: CASSFGPRGEQYF. The CDR3 nucleotides are TGTGCCAGCAGTTTTGGACCCCGAGGGGAGCAGTACTTC.

The V gene is TRBV7-2, the J gene TRBJ2-1, with D possibly TRBD2 on 7 matching bases. The V gene lost 6 bases and the J gene lost 15 bases, with 27 bases spanning the gap. In germline, CDR1 is SGHTA, CDR2 FQGNSA. CDR3 length: 15 residues. The CDR3 loop is CASRPEGGLALKVFF. CDR3 bases: TGTGCCAGCAGACCAGAGGGGGGGCTAGCGCTTAAGGTGTTCTTC.

V usage is TRBV2 and J usage is TRBJ1-6; tentatively, D is TRBD1 (6 bases). V gave up 6 bases and J gave up 1 base, with 10 bases separating them. From germline, CDR1 is SNHLY and CDR2 FYNNEI. CDR3 length: 15 amino acids. CDR3 coding DNA: TGTGCCAGCAGCTACGGACAGTCCTATAATTCACCCCTCCACTTT. Translation gives CASSYGQSYNSPLHF. Variable domain in full (rest from reference TRBV2 and TRBJ1-6): EPEVTQTPSHQVTQMGQEVILRCVPISNHLYFYWYRQILGQKVEFLVSFYNNEISEKSEIFDDQFSVERPDGSNFTLKIRSTKLEDSAMYFCASSYGQSYNSPLHFGNGTRLTVT.

This clone appeared once. The chain carries TRBV6-1 and TRBJ1-1; TRBD1 matches 9 bases. The CDR3 runs 15 residues. From germline, CDR1 is MNHNS and CDR2 SASEGT. Trimming took 4 bases from V and 4 from J; bases not matched to a gene: 7. CDR3 DNA: TGTGCCAGCAGTGGACAGGGGGGTATAGGCACTGAAGCTTTCTTT. Residues: CASSGQGGIGTEAFF.

The chain joins TRBV29-1 to TRBJ2-5; 11 bases align to TRBD2. The J segment lost 4 bases and the V segment lost 2 bases, leaving 0 bases of the junction unmatched. CDR1 is SQVTM and CDR2 is ANQGSEA in the germline V gene. This CDR3 is 13 amino acids long. The DNA for the CDR3 is TGCAGCGTTGAACTAGCGGGAGGAGAGACCCAGTACTTC. Its protein is CSVELAGGETQYF.

V gene TRBV19 combines with J gene TRBJ2-2; TRBD1 agrees at 7 bases. The CDR3 consists of 12 residues. After removal of 6 bases from V and 6 bases from J, the junction contained 1 base not matched to a gene. The germline CDR1 and CDR2 sequences are LNHDA and SQIVND (reference sequence). The CDR3 nucleotides are TGTGCCAGTAGGACAGGGTCCGGGGAGCTGTTTTTT. This encodes CASRTGSGELFF.

The V and J genes are TRBV6-1 and TRBJ1-3; 10 nucleotides line up with TRBD1. V trimming: 11 bases; J trimming: 4 bases; junction bases outside the gene matches: 5. The CDR3 contains 13 residues. Germline V lookup: CDR1 MNHNS, CDR2 SASEGT. The CDR3 sequence is CAGGDRGGNTIYF. The CDR3 DNA sequence: TGTGCCGGTGGGGACAGGGGAGGAAACACCATATATTTT.

The rearrangement uses TRBV14 and TRBJ2-3; weak D call: TRBD2 (6 bases). The V gene lost 3 bases and the J gene lost 1 base, with 8 bases spanning the gap. Germline values: CDR1 SGHDN, CDR2 FVKESK. CDR3 length equals 14 residues. The CDR3 DNA reads TGTGCCAGCAGCCAGCGGGGACGCACAGATACGCAGTATTTT. Translating it yields CASSQRGRTDTQYF.

The chain is built from TRBV11-2 and TRBJ2-3; 8 nucleotides line up with TRBD2. Trimming removed 0 bases from V and 4 bases from J; junction bases left unmatched: 6. The CDR3 loop spans 16 amino acids. CDR1 SGHAT and CDR2 FQNNGV come from the germline V gene. CDR3 nucleotide sequence: TGTGCCAGCAGCTTAGAAGCGGGGGACCCCTCAGATACGCAGTATTTT. It yields the protein CASSLEAGDPSDTQYF. The variable domain in full, completed from reference TRBV11-2 and TRBJ2-3, reads EAGVAQSPRYKIIEKRQSVAFWCNPISGHATLYWYQQILGQGPKLLIQFQNNGVVDDSQLPKDRFSAERLKGVDSTLKIQPAKLEDSAVYLCASSLEAGDPSDTQYFGPGTRLTVL.

This clone has only one observation. J is TRBJ1-2 and V is TRBV25-1; 7 positions agree with TRBD1. CDR1 is MGHDK, CDR2 SYGVNS, per germline. The V gene end was trimmed by 6 bases and the J gene end by 2 bases; junction bases not matched to a gene: 6. CDR3 length equals 14 residues. The CDR3 reads CASRRDSSNYGYTF. CDR3 sequence (DNA): TGTGCCAGCAGGAGGGACAGCTCAAACTATGGCTACACCTTC.

The V gene is TRBV19, the J gene TRBJ2-2; 8 bases match TRBD2. Looked up from germline, CDR1 is LNHDA and CDR2 is SQIVND (reference sequence). There are 16 residues in the CDR3. The junction had 5 bases not matched to a gene; V was cut back by 3 bases and J by 2 bases. This CDR3 reads CASSMNGGANTGELFF. As DNA, the CDR3 is TGTGCCAGTAGTATGAACGGGGGGGCAAACACCGGGGAGCTGTTTTTT. Full variable domain (rest looked up from reference TRBV19 and TRBJ2-2): DGGITQSPKYLFRKEGQNVTLSCEQNLNHDAMYWYRQDPGQGLRLIYYSQIVNDFQKGDIAEGYSVSREKKESFPLTVTSAQKNPTAFYLCASSMNGGANTGELFFGEGSRLTVL.

The genes are TRBV10-3 and TRBJ2-3; perhaps TRBD2 as D (5 bases). The V gene's germline CDR1 is ENHRY and CDR2 SYGVKD. The germline V and J ends were trimmed by 6 bases and 6 bases, with 10 bases remaining between them. The CDR3 totals 12 residues. The CDR3 is CAISLGGDTQYF. CDR3 coding DNA: TGTGCCATCAGCCTAGGCGGGGATACGCAGTATTTT.

The chain combines TRBV19 with TRBJ2-5; tentative D call: TRBD2 (7 bases). CDR1 is LNHDA and CDR2 is SQIVND in the germline V gene (reference sequence). The CDR3 runs to 15 residues. V lost 4 bases to trimming and J lost 5 bases, with 17 bases between them. The CDR3 DNA reads TGTGCCAGTAGTACGAGGGGGGGGACCACGGAGACCCAGTACTTC. It translates to CASSTRGGTTETQYF.

The count of this clone is one. The rearrangement links TRBV2 to TRBJ1-2; 10 bases are a match to TRBD1. Germline V gene lookup returns CDR1 SNHLY and CDR2 FYNNEI. This CDR3 spans 16 amino acids. Germline trimming cut 8 bases from V and 1 base from J; bases unmatched to any gene: 10. CDR3 sequence (DNA): TGTGCCAGCGGAGACAGGGGGCGATTAATTAACTATGGCTACACCTTC. It yields the protein CASGDRGRLINYGYTF.

V and J are TRBV7-2 and TRBJ2-1; 12 bases agree with TRBD2. After removal of 5 bases from V and 4 bases from J, the junction contained 6 bases not matched to a gene. Germline V gene data show CDR1 as SGHTA and CDR2 as FQGNSA. CDR3 length equals 16 residues. In DNA, the CDR3 is TGTGCCAGCAGCCCGCGACTAGCGGGAGTGTACAATGAGCAGTTCTTC. Amino acids: CASSPRLAGVYNEQFF.

This chain connects TRBV7-2 to TRBJ1-1, with a tentative D call TRBD1 (5 bases). Deletions cut 3 bases from V and 9 bases from J, with 11 bases between. This CDR3 has 12 residues. Germline loops: CDR1 SGHTA, CDR2 FQGNSA. CDR3 nucleotide sequence: TGTGCCAGCAGCTTGGAGGGACGTAAAGCTTTCTTT. Amino acids: CASSLEGRKAFF.

The chain joins TRBV18 to TRBJ1-1, with a tentative D call TRBD1 (5 bases). V dropped 2 bases and J dropped 1 base, with 11 bases sitting between them. The CDR3 is 15 amino acids. CDR1 KGHSH and CDR2 LQKENI come from the germline V gene. The CDR3 DNA reads as TGTGCCAGCTCACCAGGGGCAGGTCCGAACACTGAAGCTTTCTTT. It translates to CASSPGAGPNTEAFF.

V and J are TRBV12-5 and TRBJ1-1, with D unclear. The CDR3 totals 15 residues. Germline V lookup: CDR1 LGHNT, CDR2 FRNRAP. V was cut by 6 bases and J by 0 bases, with 14 bases left in between. The DNA of the CDR3 is TGTGCTAGTGGCCCCTCTCGGGGTATGAACACTGAAGCTTTCTTT. Its protein is CASGPSRGMNTEAFF.

This chain joins TRBV27 and TRBJ1-2, with 9 bases identical to TRBD1. The CDR3 has 13 amino acids. Looked up from germline, CDR1 is MNHEY and CDR2 is SMNVEV (reference sequence). Trimming cost V 3 bases and J 6 bases; bases outside gene matches: 2. The CDR3 DNA is TGTGCCAGCAGTTTCGACAGGGGGAATGGCTACACCTTC. Translating it yields CASSFDRGNGYTF.